The 5 T cell receptor beta chains listed next were all sequenced from one sample in a study of T-cell reconstitution after alpha-beta-depleted transplantation in children. Preparation of the TCRbeta library was carried out with unique molecular identifiers. TCRdb ran MiXCR on the PCR reads and lists one entry per CDR3 protein. This sample has about 420,000 distinct CDR3 sequences, with 15% to 20% found just once. Sequences were derived from PBMCs, mostly from graft donor cells, sampled 360 days after TCRalphabeta/CD19-depleted stem cell transplant. Every receptor here comes from a boy less than two years old who had a stem cell transplant for Wiskott-Aldrich syndrome, so the T cells may come from the graft donor.

Only a few counts were recorded for this clonotype. The genes are TRBV12-3 or TRBV12-4 and TRBJ2-5; D gene uncertain. The length of the CDR3 is 14 residues. V lost 1 base, J lost 5 bases, and 11 bases lay in between. As DNA, the CDR3 is TGTGCCAGCAGTTTAGGGCAGCAGCGTGAGACCCAGTACTTC. Translation: CASSLGQQRETQYF.

This clonotype was counted between two and nine times. The chain recombines TRBV12-3 or TRBV12-4 with TRBJ2-1; perhaps D is TRBD1 or TRBD2 (6 bases each). This CDR3 spans 14 amino acids. Trimming removed 5 bases from V and 6 bases from J, with 14 bases in between. The CDR3 protein is CASSDFRGGNEQFF. CDR3 in DNA: TGTGCCAGCAGTGACTTCAGGGGAGGCAATGAGCAGTTCTTC.

There are a few counts of this clonotype. The chain has TRBV5-1 and TRBJ2-7; D is perhaps TRBD2 (5 bases). Germline-derived CDR1 and CDR2 are SGHRS and YFSETQ. The CDR3 length is 14 residues. Trimming pared 3 bases from V and 4 bases from J, leaving 14 bases between. The CDR3 reads CASSSGRRIYEQYF. DNA of the CDR3: TGCGCCAGCAGCTCGGGGAGAAGGATATACGAGCAGTACTTC.

The chain uses TRBV5-1 and TRBJ2-1; 11 bases are shared with TRBD2. Trimming removed 2 bases from V and 6 bases from J; junction bases left unmatched: 10. Germline V gives CDR1 SGHRS, CDR2 YFSETQ. CDR3 size: 17 residues. The CDR3 DNA follows: TGCGCCAGCAGCTTTGCCCCACTAGCGGGAGTACGCAATGAGCAGTTCTTC. Its translation: CASSFAPLAGVRNEQFF. Drawing the rest from reference TRBV5-1 and TRBJ2-1, the complete variable domain is KAGVTQTPRYLIKTRGQQVTLSCSPISGHRSVSWYQQTPGQGLQFLFEYFSETQRNKGNFPGRFSGRQFSNSRSEMNVSTLELGDSALYLCASSFAPLAGVRNEQFFGPGTRLTVL.

V gene TRBV20-1 combines with J gene TRBJ1-4; 7 nucleotides match TRBD1. This CDR3 has 11 residues. The V and J ends lost 3 bases and 8 bases, in that order; junction bases with no gene match: 0. CDR1 and CDR2 from the germline V gene are DFQATT and SNEGSKA (reference sequence). CDR3 region: CSARTGEKLFF. CDR3 bases: TGCAGTGCTAGGACAGGGGAAAAACTGTTTTTT.